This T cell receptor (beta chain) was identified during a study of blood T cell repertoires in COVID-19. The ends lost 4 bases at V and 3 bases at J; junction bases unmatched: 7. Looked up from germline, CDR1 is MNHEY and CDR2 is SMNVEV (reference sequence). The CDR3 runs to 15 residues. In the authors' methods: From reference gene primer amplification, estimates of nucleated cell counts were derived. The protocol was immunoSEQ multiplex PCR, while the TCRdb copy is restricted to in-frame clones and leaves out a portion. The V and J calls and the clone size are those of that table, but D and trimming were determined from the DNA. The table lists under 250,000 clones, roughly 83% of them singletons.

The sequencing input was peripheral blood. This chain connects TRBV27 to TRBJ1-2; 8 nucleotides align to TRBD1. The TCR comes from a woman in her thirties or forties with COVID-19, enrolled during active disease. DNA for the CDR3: TGTGCCAGCAGTTCCCTCGGGGGACAGGACTATGGCTACACCTTC. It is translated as CASSSLGGQDYGYTF.